The T cell receptor (beta chain) under discussion was sequenced for a study of CD8 T cells in ankylosing spondylitis. Regarding the study as a whole: Ankylosing spondylitis blood seemed to carry a telltale TCR beta motif made of fewer than 10 highly homologous variants. Certain motif variants had earlier appeared in reactive arthritis synovial fluid and blood. Disease-linked clones reportedly concentrated significantly in matched ankylosing spondylitis synovial fluid. Disease-associated clonotypes exhibited CD8+ identity and were relatively infrequent in peripheral blood.

Libraries for TCR beta were made by quantitative 5'-RACE with molecular barcodes. TCRdb analysed the 5' RACE reads with MiXCR anew, one entry per CDR3 protein. This table has approximately 440,000 distinct CDR3 sequences, 15% to 20% appearing once. This CDR3 has 12 residues. Germline V gene lookup returns CDR1 MNHEY and CDR2 SVGEGT. Deletions cut 5 bases from V and 6 bases from J, with 8 bases between. Concerning this clonotype itself: No antigen is known for it.

This receptor was taken from a male donor with ankylosing spondylitis. Sequenced material: blood, either unsorted or a sorted T cell fraction (not recorded which). The chain carries TRBV6-2 or TRBV6-3 and TRBJ1-5; D not certain. CDR3 protein: CASSGMGQPQHF. As DNA, the CDR3 is TGTGCCAGCAGTGGGATGGGTCAGCCCCAGCATTTT.